This TCR beta chain is drawn from a study of cytomegalovirus exposure and HLA in healthy donors. The wider study: In an earlier analysis, around 100 million unique TCR beta sequences were found from some 180 million T cells. The study, taken as a whole, reports: Owing to their indistinguishability, certain V segments, notably TRBV6-2 and TRBV6-3, were excluded. Prior analysis indicated that the majority of TCR beta V segments exhibited productivity approximately 87% or approximately 30% of the time. The authors listed 150 to 200 TCR beta chains as cytomegalovirus-associated.

PCR employed 60 Vbeta and 13 Jbeta primers. TCRdb's copy holds only in-frame clones and misses some; the assay was immunoSEQ multiplex PCR. The table records 95,000 to 150,000 clones, roughly 83% of them present only once. Turning to this clone: Its antigen is not known.

Germline-derived CDR1 and CDR2 are GTSNPN and SVGIG (reference sequence). Trimming took off 7 bases at V and 5 bases at J, with 12 bases between the two ends. CDR3 size: 13 residues. V and J are TRBV30 and TRBJ1-6, with D perhaps matching TRBD1 (6 bases). Sample: PBMCs. The receptor comes from a man aged 18 to 29 in good health and CMV-seropositive. The chain's CDR3 is CAFQGTNNSPLHF. CDR3 DNA sequence: TGTGCCTTCCAGGGGACAAATAATTCACCCCTCCACTTT.